This TCR beta chain was recovered during a study of blood T cell repertoires in COVID-19. Study background: T cells, B-cell-depleted T cells, or PBMCs supplied cDNA or gDNA.

Assay: immunoSEQ multiplex PCR; the TCRdb copy retains only in-frame clones and omits some. In the table there are 130,000 to 150,000 clones, approximately 80% of which are singletons. The TCR was taken from a human donor in a cohort sampled during active COVID-19. The sample consisted of peripheral blood.

CDR3 loop: CASVAGGYNEQFF. DNA of the CDR3: TGTGCCAGCGTAGCGGGGGGCTACAATGAGCAGTTCTTC. This chain connects TRBV6-6 to TRBJ2-1; 10 bases match TRBD2. There are 13 residues in the CDR3. The trim removed 8 bases at V and 3 bases at J, leaving 1 base unmatched. CDR1 MNHNY and CDR2 SVGAGI come from the germline V gene (reference sequence).